These T cell receptor beta chains were read from a single sample in a study of cytomegalovirus exposure and HLA in healthy donors. Using immunoSEQ multiplex PCR, the repertoire was profiled, and TCRdb retains in-frame clones only, with some absent. Of about 220,000 clones listed, 65% to 85% are singletons. Sequencing was performed on PBMCs. The source of these receptors is a woman in her 30s in good health and CMV-seropositive. Each CDR3 is given with its conserved first and last residue. D genes are given only for firm matches. Size tells how often a clone was seen (once, few, many) or the class of an expanded clone, and some rows leave it out.

CDR3 DNA | CDR3 protein | J gene | D gene | CDR3 length | V gene | clone size
TGTGCCAGCAGCACGACAGGGTCTAATGAAAAACTGTTTTTT | CASSTTGSNEKLFF | TRBJ1-4 | TRBD1 | 14 | TRBV2 | few
TGTGCCAGCCGAACGGGGCAGAGCTATGGCTACACCTTC | CASRTGQSYGYTF | TRBJ1-2 | - | 13 | TRBV28 | -
TGCGCCAGCAGCTTGTTAGTGGGTCGGAACACTGAAGCTTTCTTT | CASSLLVGRNTEAFF | TRBJ1-1 | - | 15 | TRBV5-1 | -
TGTGCCAGCTCACCACCGTCTTCCTCGGGAGAGCAGTTCTTC | CASSPPSSSGEQFF | TRBJ2-1 | - | 14 | TRBV18 | -
TGTGCCAGCAGTTTAGCCCTGCTCTCCGGGGAGCTGTTTTTT | CASSLALLSGELFF | TRBJ2-2 | - | 14 | TRBV27 | -
TGTGCCAGCAGCTTGCGGACGGGGAACACCGGGGAGCTGTTTTTT | CASSLRTGNTGELFF | TRBJ2-2 | - | 15 | TRBV11-3 | -
TGTGCCAGCGGAACTACTAGCGGGACGGGCGAGCAGTACTTC | CASGTTSGTGEQYF | TRBJ2-7 | TRBD2 | 14 | TRBV5-4 | few
TGTGCCAGCCAGGGAGGGAGCAATCAGCCCCAGCATTTT | CASQGGSNQPQHF | TRBJ1-5 | - | 13 | TRBV6-1 | -
TGTGCCAGTAGTATGGGAGGGGGCGGAGGAAACTACGAGCAGTACTTC | CASSMGGGGGNYEQYF | TRBJ2-7 | - | 16 | TRBV19 | -
TGTGCCAGCAGTGAACGGCCCTCTGGGGCCAACGTCCTGACTTTC | CASSERPSGANVLTF | TRBJ2-6 | - | 15 | TRBV6-1 | few
TGTGCCAGCAGCTCCGCCACAGATACGCAGTATTTT | CASSSATDTQYF | TRBJ2-3 | - | 12 | TRBV7-2 | once
TGCGCCAGCAGGACCGTGGGACATTTTTACGAGCAGTACTTC | CASRTVGHFYEQYF | TRBJ2-7 | - | 14 | TRBV5-1 | -
TGTGCCTACCCGAGACTAGCGGGAGAAGGTGAGCAGTTCTTC | CAYPRLAGEGEQFF | TRBJ2-1 | TRBD2 | 14 | TRBV30 | -
TGTGCCAGCAGCTTAGCGGGACACGGCACAGATACGCAGTATTTT | CASSLAGHGTDTQYF | TRBJ2-3 | - | 15 | TRBV7-6 | once
TGTGCCAGCAGTGCGCTAGCGGGATTTAATGAGCAGTTCTTC | CASSALAGFNEQFF | TRBJ2-1 | TRBD2 | 14 | TRBV2 | few
TGCAGCGTTCCAGGACAGGGGGCACAAGCTTTCTTT | CSVPGQGAQAFF | TRBJ1-1 | TRBD1 | 12 | TRBV29-1 | -
TGTGCCAGCAGCTTAGGAGGGGGCCAAGAGACCCAGTACTTC | CASSLGGGQETQYF | TRBJ2-5 | - | 14 | TRBV13 | -
TGCAGGGACCATGGCTACACCTTC | CRDHGYTF | TRBJ1-2 | - | 8 | TRBV29-1 | -
TGCAGCGTTGGCGACAGGGCCACAGATACGCAGTATTTT | CSVGDRATDTQYF | TRBJ2-3 | TRBD1 | 13 | TRBV29-1 | -
TGTGCCAGCAGCCCCCCAAGCTCCTACGAGCAGTACTTC | CASSPPSSYEQYF | TRBJ2-7 | - | 13 | TRBV9 | -
TGTGCCAGCAGTTTATTGGCGGTAGACAATGAGCAGTTCTTC | CASSLLAVDNEQFF | TRBJ2-1 | - | 14 | TRBV27 | once
TGTGCCAGCAGTTCCGGAGTTAACACCGGGGAGCTGTTTTTT | CASSSGVNTGELFF | TRBJ2-2 | - | 14 | TRBV28 | once
TGTGCCAGCAGCTTGGATTCAAGGGGCTTCTTC | CASSLDSRGFF | TRBJ2-7 | - | 11 | TRBV7-9 | -
TGTGCCAGCAGGGGGCCGGGGGGTACAAATGAAAAACTGTTTTTT | CASRGPGGTNEKLFF | TRBJ1-4 | - | 15 | TRBV6-5 | -
TGCGCCAGCAGCAAACCGGGACTAGCGGGAGACTCCTACAATGAGCAGTTCTTC | CASSKPGLAGDSYNEQFF | TRBJ2-1 | TRBD2 | 18 | TRBV5-1 | once
TGTGCCAGCAGTGTGAATCAGCCCCAGCATTTT | CASSVNQPQHF | TRBJ1-5 | - | 11 | TRBV6-1 | -
TGTGCCAGCAGCCCGCGGGACACCAACTCCTACGAGCAGTACTTC | CASSPRDTNSYEQYF | TRBJ2-7 | - | 15 | TRBV7-3 | -
TGTGCCAGCAGTTTATCCGGGACAGGGGGCGCGGGCACTGAAGCTTTCTTT | CASSLSGTGGAGTEAFF | TRBJ1-1 | TRBD1 | 17 | TRBV27 | -
TGTGCCAGCAGCCAGTTAGGTGAGCAGTTCTTC | CASSQLGEQFF | TRBJ2-1 | - | 11 | TRBV9 | few
TGTGCCAGCAGCCTTGACCCTGAGGGACGGCCCCAGCATTTT | CASSLDPEGRPQHF | TRBJ1-5 | - | 14 | TRBV9 | -
TGTGCCAGCCGAGGGGCCGATCACTACGAGCAGTACTTC | CASRGADHYEQYF | TRBJ2-7 | - | 13 | TRBV6-1 | -
TGTGCCAGCGTGGGGATAGGACACGACTCCTACGAGCAGTACTTC | CASVGIGHDSYEQYF | TRBJ2-7 | - | 15 | TRBV6-5 | -
TGTGCCAGCAGCTTAGGAGTACGGCAAGAGACCCAGTACTTC | CASSLGVRQETQYF | TRBJ2-5 | - | 14 | TRBV7-2 | -
TGCAGCGTTATATCCGGCAGCCTCTATGGCTACACCTTC | CSVISGSLYGYTF | TRBJ1-2 | - | 13 | TRBV29-1 | few
TGTGCCAGCAGTTTATTTGCAGGGAACTACGAGCAGTACTTC | CASSLFAGNYEQYF | TRBJ2-7 | - | 14 | TRBV27 | -
TGCGCCAGCAGCTCGCATGACCAGGACTATGGCTACACCTTC | CASSSHDQDYGYTF | TRBJ1-2 | - | 14 | TRBV5-1 | few
TGTGCCAGCAGCGCTGACAGTCCTAGCACAGATACGCAGTATTTT | CASSADSPSTDTQYF | TRBJ2-3 | - | 15 | TRBV9 | -
TGTGCCAGCAGCCTTGAAAAGGGACATCAGATTTATGGCTACACCTTC | CASSLEKGHQIYGYTF | TRBJ1-2 | - | 16 | TRBV13 | -
TGTGCCAGCAGTTTCGTGGGGAACACTGAAGCTTTCTTT | CASSFVGNTEAFF | TRBJ1-1 | - | 13 | TRBV6-1 | -
TGCGCCAGCAGCCGGGGACAGGGGACCAGGTCTGGGGCCAACGTCCTGACTTTC | CASSRGQGTRSGANVLTF | TRBJ2-6 | TRBD1 | 18 | TRBV4-1 | -
TGCAGCGTTGAAGAACTGGGAGGCACTGAAGCTTTCTTT | CSVEELGGTEAFF | TRBJ1-1 | - | 13 | TRBV29-1 | -
TGTGCCAGCAGCTCAAGTCGGGAGACCCAGTACTTC | CASSSSRETQYF | TRBJ2-5 | - | 12 | TRBV13 | -
TGTGCCAGTAGTACAGGGGGGGATCAGCCCCAGCATTTT | CASSTGGDQPQHF | TRBJ1-5 | TRBD1 | 13 | TRBV19 | many
TGTGCCAGCAGGTCGTCAGGGGGCGAGGGACAGCCCCAGCATTTT | CASRSSGGEGQPQHF | TRBJ1-5 | TRBD1 | 15 | TRBV7-8 | once
TGTGCCAGCAGCTTCGCCGGGACCAGTGGGCCCAATGAGCAGTTCTTC | CASSFAGTSGPNEQFF | TRBJ2-1 | - | 16 | TRBV7-9 | -
TGTGCCAGCACCACTAAGGACGACTACAATGAGCAGTTCTTC | CASTTKDDYNEQFF | TRBJ2-1 | - | 14 | TRBV28 | -
TGTGCCAGCAGCTTAGTAGGGCTAGCCCTATCGAATGAGCAGTTCTTC | CASSLVGLALSNEQFF | TRBJ2-1 | - | 16 | TRBV7-9 | -
TGTGCCATCAGTGAGTCGACCGAGGAGGGAGCTCTCTACAATGAGCAGTTCTTC | CAISESTEEGALYNEQFF | TRBJ2-1 | - | 18 | TRBV10-3 | many
TGTGCCAGCAGCTTAGGTCGATTGGGCGGGAGTCTCCACGAGCAGTACTTC | CASSLGRLGGSLHEQYF | TRBJ2-7 | TRBD2 | 17 | TRBV7-6 | -
TGCGCCAGCGGGGGGACTAACTCCTACGAGCAGTACTTC | CASGGTNSYEQYF | TRBJ2-7 | TRBD2 | 13 | TRBV5-1 | -
TGCAGCGTTGGTTTGGGACAGGGAAGTCAGCCCCAGCATTTT | CSVGLGQGSQPQHF | TRBJ1-5 | TRBD1 | 14 | TRBV29-1 | few
TGCGCCAGCAGCTCCGTTAAAGGAGCGGGTCGTGCTTTCTTT | CASSSVKGAGRAFF | TRBJ1-1 | - | 14 | TRBV5-1 | -
TGTGCCAGCAGGGCCCCCGGGACAGGGGGCTACGAGCAGTACTTC | CASRAPGTGGYEQYF | TRBJ2-7 | TRBD1 | 15 | TRBV28 | -
TGTGCCAGCAGCATTACCGGGACAGAAAACAATGAGCAGTTCTTC | CASSITGTENNEQFF | TRBJ2-1 | TRBD1 | 15 | TRBV7-3 | -